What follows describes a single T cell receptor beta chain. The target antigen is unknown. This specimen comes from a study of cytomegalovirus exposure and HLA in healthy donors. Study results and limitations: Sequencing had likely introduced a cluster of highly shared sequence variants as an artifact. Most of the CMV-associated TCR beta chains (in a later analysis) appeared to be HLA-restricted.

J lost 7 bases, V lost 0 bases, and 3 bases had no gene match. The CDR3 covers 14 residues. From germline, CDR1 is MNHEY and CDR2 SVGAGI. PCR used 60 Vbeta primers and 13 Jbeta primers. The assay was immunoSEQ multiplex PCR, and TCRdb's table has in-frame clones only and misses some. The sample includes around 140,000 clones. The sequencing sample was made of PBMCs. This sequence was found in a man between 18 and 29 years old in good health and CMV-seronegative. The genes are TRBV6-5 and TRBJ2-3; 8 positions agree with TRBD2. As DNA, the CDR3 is TGTGCCAGCAGTTACTCAACTAGCGGAAATACGCAGTATTTT. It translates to CASSYSTSGNTQYF.